This is a list of T cell receptor beta chains from one sample in a study of regulatory T cells in long-lasting Graves disease. Using its own MiXCR run on the multiplex PCR reads, TCRdb lists one record per CDR3 protein. The sample lists hundreds of thousands of distinct CDR3 sequences, roughly 22% occurring once. The sample consisted of peripheral blood mononuclear cells (PBMCs), taken when the disease was refractory, from a patient treated with antithyroid drugs. These receptors originate from a female donor with Graves disease. Each CDR3 is given without its conserved first and last residue.

TRBV7-2	TRBJ2-7	ASSPTARGGATYEQY
TRBV20-1	TRBJ2-1	SARDSLLRNEQF
TRBV5-6	TRBJ2-6	ATRLGSGANVLT
TRBV19	TRBJ1-5	ASSMIAQRTGANQPQH
TRBV6-5	TRBJ2-7	ASSWEDYEQY
TRBV28	TRBJ1-1	ASSLPRHPNEAF
TRBV6-2/TRBV6-3	TRBJ2-7	ASSYGRRRSSSYEQY
TRBV28	TRBJ2-7	ASSAAGASYEQY
TRBV9	TRBJ2-5	ASSVGQKETQY
TRBV20-1	TRBJ1-3	SAPDRSSGNTIY
TRBV28	TRBJ2-7	ASSSAMVEQY
TRBV7-2	TRBJ2-5	ASSPRGWTRETQY
TRBV24-1	TRBJ2-7	ATSDFSGGEQY
TRBV28	TRBJ1-1	ASVGGGENTEAF
TRBV7-2	TRBJ2-5	ASSRRRQGLVETQY
TRBV19	TRBJ1-5	ASSTYGGRSNQPQH
TRBV28	TRBJ1-5	ASSFTPGVGNQPQH
TRBV3-1	TRBJ2-5	ASSPSGRRQETQY
TRBV20-1	TRBJ2-5	SARDAQGWKTQY
TRBV28	TRBJ2-1	ASSLASGAGSYNEQF
TRBV7-2	TRBJ2-5	ASSLGAGGGRGQY
TRBV6-2/TRBV6-3	TRBJ2-7	ASSYTTGGSYEQY
TRBV29-1	TRBJ2-2	SVARSTGELF
TRBV7-2	TRBJ2-5	ASSLFLAGEETQY
TRBV10-2	TRBJ1-1	ATGQGFNTEAF
TRBV6-1	TRBJ2-7	ASKQGWNEQY